The 6 T cell receptor beta chains in this list originate from one sample, sequenced in a study of radiation and T cells in renal cell carcinoma. Treatment of the sample: 15 Gy SBRT to primary tumor, nephrectomy 4 weeks later. Repertoires were generated with immunoSEQ multiplex PCR, while TCRdb's copy carries only in-frame clones and drops some. Of 10,000 to 15,000 clones listed, around 30% are singletons. Specimen: tumor tissue, collected from a patient whose treatment included radiotherapy and nephrectomy. All receptors come from a man aged 55 to 70 with renal cell carcinoma.

V and J are TRBV5-1 and TRBJ2-4; 12 bases fit TRBD2. The CDR3 is 15 residues long. Germline V gene sequence: CDR1 SGHRS, CDR2 YFSETQ. V shed 0 bases, J shed 7 bases, and the junction held 2 bases outside the gene matches. CDR3 region: CASSLALAGGNIQYF. The CDR3 coding sequence is TGCGCCAGCAGCTTGGCACTAGCGGGGGGTAACATTCAGTACTTC.

In DNA form, the CDR3 reads TGTGCCAGCGGGCCCAAGGAGACCCAGTACTTC. Translating it yields CASGPKETQYF. The V call is TRBV5-5, the J call TRBJ2-5; D uncertain. The CDR3 is made up of 11 amino acids. V was clipped by 7 bases and J by 5 bases, with 9 bases between them. Germline V gene data show CDR1 as SGHKS and CDR2 as YYEKEE (reference sequence).

This clone counts as medium-sized. The rearrangement links TRBV18 to TRBJ2-7, with 10 bases that match TRBD1. V lost 4 bases and J lost 5; bases outside the gene matches: 5. The length of the CDR3 is 14 residues. Germline values: CDR1 KGHSH, CDR2 LQKENI. CDR3 DNA sequence: TGTGCCAGCTCACAGGGGACAGGGGCACACGAGCAGTACGTC. It codes for CASSQGTGAHEQYV.

CDR3 sequence (DNA): TGTGCCAGCAGCGAGGGGCGTACCTATGGCTACACCTTC. Translated: CASSEGRTYGYTF. This chain links TRBV7-8 with TRBJ1-2, with D possibly TRBD1 on 5 matching bases. This CDR3 has 13 amino acids. Per germline, CDR1 SGHVS and CDR2 FQNEAQ. Trimming cost V 5 bases and J 4 bases, with 11 bases left between them.

The chain is built from TRBV7-2 and TRBJ2-6; 9 bases map to TRBD1. V lost 5 bases, J lost 2 bases, and 7 bases stayed unmatched. Looked up from germline, CDR1 is SGHTA and CDR2 is FQGNSA. The CDR3 is 17 amino acids. Here the CDR3 reads CASSERDRVTGANVLTF. The DNA of the CDR3 is TGTGCCAGCAGCGAGAGGGACAGGGTGACTGGGGCCAACGTCCTGACTTTC.

Ten or more counts support this clone. This sequence joins TRBV2 and TRBJ2-5; perhaps TRBD1 as D (5 bases). The germline V and J ends were trimmed by 6 bases and 2 bases, with 10 bases remaining between them. The germline V gene encodes CDR1 SNHLY and CDR2 FYNNEI. The CDR3 is 13 residues long. The CDR3 sequence: CASRVDSQETQYF. DNA of the CDR3: TGTGCCAGCAGGGTTGACAGTCAAGAGACCCAGTACTTC.